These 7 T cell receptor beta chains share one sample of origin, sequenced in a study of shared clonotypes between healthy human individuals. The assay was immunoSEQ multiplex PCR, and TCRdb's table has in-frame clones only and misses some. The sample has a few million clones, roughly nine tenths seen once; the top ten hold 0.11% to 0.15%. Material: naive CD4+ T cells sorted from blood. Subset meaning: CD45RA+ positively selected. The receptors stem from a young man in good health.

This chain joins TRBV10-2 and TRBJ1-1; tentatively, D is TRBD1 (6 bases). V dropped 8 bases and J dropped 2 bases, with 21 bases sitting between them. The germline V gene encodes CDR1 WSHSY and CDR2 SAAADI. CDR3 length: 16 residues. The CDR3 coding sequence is TGCGCCAGCCGTCCCAGGGGAGTGAATTCAAACACTGAAGCTTTCTTT. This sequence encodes CASRPRGVNSNTEAFF.

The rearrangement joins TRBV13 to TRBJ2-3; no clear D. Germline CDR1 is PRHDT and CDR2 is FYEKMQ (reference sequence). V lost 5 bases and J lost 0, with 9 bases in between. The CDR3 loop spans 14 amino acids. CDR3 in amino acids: CASSPGASTDTQYF. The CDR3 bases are TGTGCCAGCAGCCCAGGAGCTAGCACAGATACGCAGTATTTT.

The CDR3 spells CASSQDSGPPSTDTQYF. The CDR3 DNA follows: TGCGCCAGCAGCCAAGATTCAGGCCCCCCCAGTACAGATACGCAGTATTTT. V usage is TRBV4-1 and J usage is TRBJ2-3; D is unresolved. Germline CDR1 reads MGHRA; CDR2 reads YSYEKL. Trimming removed 0 bases at V and 3 bases at J, with 16 bases between. This CDR3 is 17 amino acids long.

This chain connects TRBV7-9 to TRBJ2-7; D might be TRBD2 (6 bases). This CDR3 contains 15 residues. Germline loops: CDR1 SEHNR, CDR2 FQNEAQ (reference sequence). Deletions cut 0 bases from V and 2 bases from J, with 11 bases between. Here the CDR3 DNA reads TGTGCCAGCAGCTTAGCGCGGGGCAGGGCCTACGAGCAGTACTTC. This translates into CASSLARGRAYEQYF.

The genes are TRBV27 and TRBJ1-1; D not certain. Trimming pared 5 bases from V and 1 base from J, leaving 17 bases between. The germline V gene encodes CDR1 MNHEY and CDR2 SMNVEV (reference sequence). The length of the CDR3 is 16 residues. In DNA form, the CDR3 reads TGTGCCAGCAGTCCGCGAGGGAGGGTATCGAACACTGAAGCTTTCTTT. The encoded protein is CASSPRGRVSNTEAFF.

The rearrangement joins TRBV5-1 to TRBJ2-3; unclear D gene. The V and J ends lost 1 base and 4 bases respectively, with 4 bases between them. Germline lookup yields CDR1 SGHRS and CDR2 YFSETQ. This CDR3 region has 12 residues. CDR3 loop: CASSLYADTQYF. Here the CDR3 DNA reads TGCGCCAGCAGCTTGTATGCAGATACGCAGTATTTT.

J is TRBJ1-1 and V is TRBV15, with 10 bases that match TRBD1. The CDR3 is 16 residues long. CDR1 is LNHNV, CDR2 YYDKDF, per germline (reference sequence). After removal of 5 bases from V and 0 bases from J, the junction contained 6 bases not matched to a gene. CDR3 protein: CATSGWDRGMNTEAFF. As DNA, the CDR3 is TGTGCCACCAGCGGTTGGGACAGGGGTATGAACACTGAAGCTTTCTTT.